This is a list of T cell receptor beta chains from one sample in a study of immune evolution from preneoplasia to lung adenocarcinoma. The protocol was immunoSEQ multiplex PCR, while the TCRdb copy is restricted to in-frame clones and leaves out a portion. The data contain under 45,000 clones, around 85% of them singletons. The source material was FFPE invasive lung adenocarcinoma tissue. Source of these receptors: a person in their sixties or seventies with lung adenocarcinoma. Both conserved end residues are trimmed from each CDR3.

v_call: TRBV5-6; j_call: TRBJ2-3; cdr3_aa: ASSLYRYPRTDTQY
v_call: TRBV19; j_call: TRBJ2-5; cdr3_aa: ASRGVKNRETQY
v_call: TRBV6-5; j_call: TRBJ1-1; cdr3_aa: ASSLRENTEAF
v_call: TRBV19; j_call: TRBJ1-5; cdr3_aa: ASKLTGGNQPQH
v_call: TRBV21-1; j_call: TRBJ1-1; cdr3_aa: ASSKGHTEAF
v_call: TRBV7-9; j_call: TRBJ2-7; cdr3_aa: ASSLSGDEQY
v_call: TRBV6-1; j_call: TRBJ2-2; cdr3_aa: ASSGGRITGELF
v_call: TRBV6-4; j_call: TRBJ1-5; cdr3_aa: ASIAGRAQPQH
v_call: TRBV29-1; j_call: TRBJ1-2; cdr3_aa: SVGSGTGKGYT
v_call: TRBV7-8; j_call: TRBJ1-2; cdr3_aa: ASSLSGDYGYT
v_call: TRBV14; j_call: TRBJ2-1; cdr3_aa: ASSQERGLTYNEQF
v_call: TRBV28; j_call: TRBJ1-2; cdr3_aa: ASSSLTNYGYT
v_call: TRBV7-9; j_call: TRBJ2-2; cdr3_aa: ASSRGTGGLGTGELF
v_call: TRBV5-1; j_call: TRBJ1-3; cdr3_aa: ASSSGYSGNTIY
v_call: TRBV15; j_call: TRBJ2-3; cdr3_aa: ATSREFNTQY
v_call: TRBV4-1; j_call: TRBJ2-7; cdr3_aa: ASSRGQGAAYEQY
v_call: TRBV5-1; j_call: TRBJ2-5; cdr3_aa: ASSSPSDQGRETQY
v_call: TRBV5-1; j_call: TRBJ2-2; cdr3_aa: ASSYDGGGELF
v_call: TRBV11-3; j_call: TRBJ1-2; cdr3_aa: ASSPRSSVGGYGYT
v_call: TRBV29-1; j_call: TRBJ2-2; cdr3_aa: SIPGGGPTGELF